This entry concerns a single TCR beta chain. The antigen this receptor binds is unknown. This sample stems from a study of CXCR3-negative and CXCR3-positive naive CD8 T cells (dated by TCRdb to the late 2010s). Regarding the complete study: In total, about 135 million TRB reads were obtained, corresponding to roughly 1.5 +/- 0.3 million reads per library. Diversity and physicochemical repertoire analyses were performed on about eleven donors pooled from two independent experiments. For the TRBV-TRBJ cluster analysis, the naive subsets came from about five donors, while the memory cells came from 3 donors.

CDR3 length: 14 amino acids, cysteine to phenylalanine. No DNA appears here. CDR1 and CDR2 are drawn from the germline V gene (reference sequence): MNHEY, SMNVEV. Sequencing was carried out with a NextSeq 550. The Human TCR Profiling Kit (MiLaboratory) was used to prepare UMI-labeled 5' RACE TRB cDNA libraries. cDNA synthesis used the entire amount of extracted RNA, and PCR amplification then used the entire amount of cDNA produced. Libraries were prepared in parallel with an identical number of PCR cycles. Under the source paper's analysis protocol: MIGEC and MiXCR extracted about 54,000 +/- 9,700 unique UMI-labeled TRB cDNA molecules per library, requiring at least two reads per UMI. An average of approximately 40,000 +/- 10,000 functional in-frame TRB CDR3 nucleotide clonotypes without stop codons was found per library. Diversity metrics, including normalized Shannon-Wiener and Chao1, were computed in VDJtools after downsampling to 5000 UMI-labeled TRB molecules per sample. VDJtools was used to calculate clonotype-size-weighted physicochemical properties of the central five CDR3 residues, namely interaction energy, strength, volume and Kidera factor 4. TCRdb reprocessed the reads, reporting each CDR3 protein sequence once and no DNA. The authors' filters were not applied to this entry. The table of this sample itemizes some 140,000 distinct CDR3 sequences. The ten largest make up 0.45% to 0.55% of the sample.

On the study overall, not on this receptor specifically: CXCR3 expression partially decreased after cryopreservation, so most assays used freshly isolated PBMCs. Within the same donor, TRBV-TRBJ usage looked similar between naive CXCR3-negative and CXCR3-positive cells, but memory cells had distinct patterns. Compared with CXCR3-negative naive cells, CXCR3-positive naive cells had TRB CDR3s with higher hydrophobicity (lower Kidera factor 4), lower energy, and higher strength and volume indices. Comparably high repertoire diversity was found in both naive subsets, whereas much lower repertoire diversity was found in memory CD8+ T cells. Because surface CD5, which is linked to self-reactivity in mice, was comparable between the naive subsets, TCR interaction strength was also inferred from the physicochemical properties of TRB CDR3s.

For each CD8+ T cell subset, flow sorting was done in triplicate, and roughly 320,000 cells per subset went directly into RLT lysis buffer. To keep memory contaminants out, a stringent definition of naive CD8+ T cells was applied: CD45RO-CCR7+CD27+CD95-. Peripheral blood mononuclear cells were isolated from buffy coats using standard density gradient centrifugation. Naive CXCR3-negative and CXCR3-positive CD8+ T cells were flow-sorted on a FACSAria III. An RNeasy Mini Kit was used to extract total RNA from the sorted cells. The sample consisted of naive CXCR3+ CD8+ T cells from blood. The cell subset or site label corresponds to: CD45RO-CCR7+CD27+CD95- naive CD8+ T cells expressing CXCR3 (TNR3+). The TCR originated in a human donor in good health. Some clones in this sample may be carry-over from other donors' samples. The chain joins TRBV27 to TRBJ2-3; TCRdb returns TRBD1, unconfirmable since there is no DNA. For the CDR3, the sequence is CASSPAVGTDTQYF.